The 29 T cell receptor beta chains given below trace back to one sample, sequenced in a study of shared clonotypes between healthy human individuals. TCRdb's table, derived via immunoSEQ multiplex PCR, lists solely in-frame clones and lacks some. The profile covers about 680,000 clones, with around 72% appearing a single time and 1.7% taken by the ten largest. Sequencing was carried out using memory CD4+ T cells sorted from blood. Subset reported: CD45RA-negative fraction. The receptors shown here come from a woman aged 30 to 39 in good health.

The chain employs TRBV10-3 and TRBJ1-2; 10 bases line up with TRBD1. The CDR3 extends over 15 amino acids. CDR1 is ENHRY and CDR2 is SYGVKD in the germline V gene. V was pared by 3 bases and J by 4 bases, with 5 bases of the junction left unmatched. The DNA of the CDR3 is TGTGCCATCAGTGACCGGACAGGGGGACTCTATGGCTACACCTTC. Translation gives CAISDRTGGLYGYTF.

The V and J genes are TRBV28 and TRBJ2-7; D perhaps matches TRBD2 (6 bases). Per germline, CDR1 MDHEN and CDR2 SYDVKM. This CDR3 contains 15 residues. The V end was cut by 6 bases, the J end by 2 bases, with 17 bases between. The CDR3 here is CASSFVGSGAYEQYF. The CDR3 coding sequence is TGTGCCAGCAGCTTCGTGGGGTCGGGGGCCTACGAGCAGTACTTC. The full variable domain, its missing parts supplied by reference TRBV28 and TRBJ2-7, is DVKVTQSSRYLVKRTGEKVFLECVQDMDHENMFWYRQDPGLGLRLIYFSYDVKMKEKGDIPEGYSVSREKKERFSLILESASTNQTSMYLCASSFVGSGAYEQYFGPGTRLTVT.

The CDR3 DNA follows: TGCGCCAGCAGCTTTATCCCAGGGAGTACCTACGAGCAGTACTTC. It is translated as CASSFIPGSTYEQYF. V and J are TRBV5-1 and TRBJ2-5; D possibly uses TRBD1 or TRBD2 (5 bases each). The J call is in doubt because the DNA end fits TRBJ2-7 better. Per germline, CDR1 SGHRS and CDR2 YFSETQ. CDR3 length equals 15 residues.

The chain has TRBV30 and TRBJ2-5; tentatively, D is TRBD2 (7 bases). The CDR3 consists of 12 residues. CDR1 and CDR2 (germline): GTSNPN, SVGIG (reference sequence). Trimming left V 3 bases short and J 6 bases short, with 11 bases between. CDR3 amino acids: CAWRGGGQTQYF. CDR3 nucleotide sequence: TGTGCCTGGAGGGGAGGGGGACAGACCCAGTACTTC.

The rearrangement joins TRBV25-1 to TRBJ2-5; 10 nucleotides align to TRBD1. The J call may be wrong; the DNA end is better matched by TRBJ2-7. Germline CDR1 and CDR2: MGHDK and SYGVNS. This CDR3 is 14 amino acids long. In nucleotides, the CDR3 is TGTGCCAGCAGTCCCGACAGGGGGCTCGGCGAGCAGTACTTC. Its protein product is CASSPDRGLGEQYF.

This clone was recorded once. The chain joins TRBV11-2 to TRBJ1-1; TRBD1 matches at 7 bases. V shed 5 bases and J 10 bases; nucleotides not matched to a gene: 7. There are 12 residues in the CDR3. Germline lookup yields CDR1 SGHAT and CDR2 FQNNGV. CDR3 DNA sequence: TGTGCCAGCAGCCCCACAGGGGCGGCAGCTTTCTTT. It specifies CASSPTGAAAFF.

The chain links TRBV19 to TRBJ1-5, with 9 nucleotides matching TRBD1. Trimming cost V 5 bases and J 7 bases; bases outside gene matches: 12. The CDR3 has 16 residues. CDR1 is LNHDA, CDR2 SQIVND, per germline (reference sequence). The CDR3 is CASSHTGGFYVQPQHF. DNA for the CDR3: TGTGCCAGTAGTCATACAGGGGGCTTTTATGTGCAGCCCCAGCATTTT.

V is TRBV11-3 and J is TRBJ2-1; 8 nucleotides agree with TRBD1. The CDR3 has 18 amino acids. Germline CDR1 is SGHNT and CDR2 is YENEEA. Trimming removed 1 base from V and 3 bases from J; junction bases left unmatched: 11. In DNA, the CDR3 is TGTGCCAGCAGCTTAGGTTCTTCTTCGGGACAGGTCTACAATGAGCAGTTCTTC. Amino acid sequence: CASSLGSSSGQVYNEQFF. The complete variable domain, with remaining parts taken from reference TRBV11-3 and TRBJ2-1, reads EAGVVQSPRYKIIEKKQPVAFWCNPISGHNTLYWYLQNLGQGPELLIRYENEEAVDDSQLPKDRFSAERLKGVDSTLKIQPAELGDSAVYLCASSLGSSSGQVYNEQFFGPGTRLTVL.

The chain has TRBV13 and TRBJ2-5, with 7 bases that match TRBD1. The CDR3 length is 15 residues. Germline lookup yields CDR1 PRHDT and CDR2 FYEKMQ (reference sequence). Germline trimming cut 10 bases from V and 5 bases from J; bases unmatched to any gene: 16. CDR3 in amino acids: CATSPGQAVAETQYF. The CDR3 nucleotides are TGTGCCACCAGTCCCGGACAGGCGGTAGCTGAGACCCAGTACTTC.

The V gene is TRBV18, the J gene TRBJ1-2; D gene unclear. Trimming cost V 3 bases and J 4 bases, with 18 bases left between them. CDR1 and CDR2 from the germline V gene are KGHSH and LQKENI. The length of the CDR3 is 16 residues. The CDR3: CASSPPGQARTYGYTF. In DNA form, the CDR3 reads TGTGCCAGCTCACCGCCTGGGCAGGCTAGGACCTATGGCTACACCTTC.

The chain recombines TRBV30 with TRBJ2-7, with no clear D. CDR1 and CDR2 (germline): GTSNPN, SVGIG (reference sequence). The CDR3 has 11 residues. Trimming left V 1 base short and J 6 bases short, with 7 bases between. The CDR3 here is CAWSGQVEQYF. The DNA for the CDR3 is TGTGCCTGGAGTGGTCAGGTCGAGCAGTACTTC.

The gene calls are TRBV6-1 and TRBJ2-2; TRBD1 is a possible D gene (6 bases). Looked up from germline, CDR1 is MNHNS and CDR2 is SASEGT. This CDR3 is 14 amino acids long. V lost 5 bases and J lost 5, with 12 bases in between. The CDR3: CASSTRTDTGELFF. For the CDR3, the DNA is TGTGCCAGCAGTACCCGGACAGATACCGGGGAGCTGTTTTTT.

The V call is TRBV4-1, the J call TRBJ2-6, with D perhaps matching TRBD1 (5 bases). The CDR3 sequence is 16 residues long. Trimming removed 1 base at V and 4 bases at J, with 11 bases between. Germline-derived CDR1 and CDR2 are MGHRA and YSYEKL. CDR3 protein: CASSQAGSPGANVLTF. CDR3 coding DNA: TGCGCCAGCAGCCAAGCAGGGTCTCCCGGGGCCAACGTCCTGACTTTC.

This clone was seen once. This may stem from a read error, because a much larger clone lies one nucleotide away. The chain joins TRBV2 to TRBJ1-5; no firm D call. Looked up from germline, CDR1 is SNHLY and CDR2 is FYNNEI. The CDR3 has 11 residues. Trimming left V 5 bases short and J 7 bases short, with 6 bases between. The CDR3 loop is CASSSGQPQHF. The CDR3 bases are TGTGCCAGCAGTTCCGGGCAGCCCCAGCATTTT.

The chain employs TRBV10-1 and TRBJ2-1, with D perhaps matching TRBD2 (5 bases). Germline V CDR1 and CDR2: WNHNN, SYGVQD (reference sequence). Trimming cost V 7 bases and J 6 bases, with 22 bases left between them. The CDR3 extends over 16 amino acids. CDR3 coding DNA: TGCGCCAGCACTGAATGGTCCGGCGGAGGTCTCAATGAGCAGTTCTTC. As protein: CASTEWSGGGLNEQFF.

This rearrangement joins TRBV28 to TRBJ1-1; 9 bases align to TRBD1. The CDR3 runs 14 residues. V lost 5 bases, J lost 4 bases, and 5 bases stayed unmatched. CDR1 is MDHEN, CDR2 SYDVKM, per germline. The DNA of the CDR3 is TGTGCCAGCAGTGGGGGGGACAGGGCCACTGAAGCTTTCTTT. Its translation is CASSGGDRATEAFF.

V and J are TRBV2 and TRBJ2-5, with no clear D. The J call is in doubt because the DNA end fits TRBJ2-7 better. Germline assignment: CDR1 SNHLY and CDR2 FYNNEI. This CDR3 spans 14 amino acids. The CDR3 coding sequence is TGTGCCAGCAGTGTAGTAACCCAGCCCAACGAGCAGTACTTC. Its protein product is CASSVVTQPNEQYF.

V usage is TRBV5-5 and J usage is TRBJ2-7; D possibly uses TRBD1 or TRBD2 (5 bases each). CDR3 length: 15 amino acids. From germline, CDR1 is SGHKS and CDR2 YYEKEE (reference sequence). V dropped 4 bases and J dropped 6 bases, with 20 bases sitting between them. The CDR3 nucleotides are TGTGCCAGCAGCCGCGGGCAGGGCGACACCCCCGAGCAGTACTTC. It specifies CASSRGQGDTPEQYF.

This rearrangement joins TRBV29-1 to TRBJ1-2; D is ambiguous. V gave up 0 bases and J gave up 8 bases, with 13 bases separating them. Per germline, CDR1 SQVTM and CDR2 ANQGSEA. This CDR3 contains 13 residues. CDR3 nucleotides: TGCAGCGTTGAAGATCACGGGGTGAAGGGCTACACCTTC. This translates into CSVEDHGVKGYTF.

The chain recombines TRBV28 with TRBJ1-5; D is unresolved. The CDR3 has 14 amino acids. V lost 1 base and J 4 bases, leaving 8 bases between the germline ends. The germline gives CDR1 MDHEN, CDR2 SYDVKM. CDR3 residues: CASSLSLENQPQHF. The CDR3 DNA follows: TGTGCCAGCAGTTTATCTCTCGAAAATCAGCCCCAGCATTTT.

The chain combines TRBV27 with TRBJ1-3, with 10 bases matching TRBD1. The germline V gene encodes CDR1 MNHEY and CDR2 SMNVEV (reference sequence). V shed 6 bases, J shed 3 bases, and the junction held 8 bases outside the gene matches. This CDR3 comprises 16 residues. CDR3 coding DNA: TGTGCCAGCAGCCAAAGACAGGGGGCGCGTGGAAACACCATATATTTT. Translation: CASSQRQGARGNTIYF.

This clone has just a few counts. The J gene is TRBJ1-2, the V gene TRBV18; no clear D gene. V lost 6 bases and J lost 3, with 5 bases in between. The CDR3 extends over 11 amino acids. The germline V gene has CDR1 KGHSH and CDR2 LQKENI. For the CDR3, the DNA is TGTGCCAGCTCTGAGTACTATGGCTACACCTTC. This sequence encodes CASSEYYGYTF.

The chain recombines TRBV28 with TRBJ2-7; either TRBD1 or TRBD2 may supply D (5 bases each). This CDR3 comprises 17 residues. The germline V gene encodes CDR1 MDHEN and CDR2 SYDVKM. V was cut by 7 bases and J by 3 bases, with 25 bases left in between. CDR3 amino acids: CASIPTLTGTTLYEQYF. The CDR3 DNA reads as TGTGCCAGCATTCCCACCCTCACCGGGACCACGCTCTACGAGCAGTACTTC. The complete variable domain, with remaining parts taken from reference TRBV28 and TRBJ2-7, reads DVKVTQSSRYLVKRTGEKVFLECVQDMDHENMFWYRQDPGLGLRLIYFSYDVKMKEKGDIPEGYSVSREKKERFSLILESASTNQTSMYLCASIPTLTGTTLYEQYFGPGTRLTVT.

A word on this clone: Additional DNA sequences in this sample encode the identical CDR3. The V and J genes are TRBV2 and TRBJ2-5, with D unclear. The CDR3 extends over 13 amino acids. Germline lookup yields CDR1 SNHLY and CDR2 FYNNEI. The germline V and J ends were trimmed by 0 bases and 3 bases, with 5 bases remaining between them. CDR3 nucleotide sequence: TGTGCCAGCAGTGAAGCGCAGGAAGAGACCCAGTACTTC. Residues: CASSEAQEETQYF.

This clone was detected only once. The chain recombines TRBV7-2 with TRBJ1-6; no clear D gene. Germline V gene sequence: CDR1 SGHTA, CDR2 FQGNSA. Trimming pared 2 bases from V and 10 bases from J, leaving 9 bases between. There are 13 residues in the CDR3. CDR3 DNA sequence: TGTGCCAGCAGCTTAAATCAATTGTCACCCCTCCACTTT. Translation: CASSLNQLSPLHF.

The gene calls are TRBV6-5 and TRBJ2-7; the D gene is possibly TRBD1 (6 bases). This CDR3 is built from 13 residues. CDR1 and CDR2 (germline): MNHEY, SVGAGI. V lost 6 bases and J lost 1, with 10 bases in between. The CDR3 loop reads CASSRTASYEQYF. In DNA, the CDR3 is TGTGCCAGCAGCCGGACAGCGTCCTACGAGCAGTACTTC.

This chain uses TRBV28 with TRBJ2-2, with 7 positions matching TRBD2. The CDR3 consists of 16 residues. Germline-derived CDR1 and CDR2 are MDHEN and SYDVKM. After removal of 5 bases from V and 3 bases from J, the junction contained 9 bases not matched to a gene. CDR3 amino acids: CASSGGDPRDTGELFF. CDR3 coding DNA: TGTGCCAGCAGTGGGGGGGACCCCCGGGACACCGGGGAGCTGTTTTTT.

This clone was seen just once. The chain is built from TRBV7-9 and TRBJ2-3, with a weak D call TRBD2 (6 bases). CDR1 is SEHNR, CDR2 FQNEAQ, per germline (reference sequence). The ends were cut back, 11 bases at V and 5 bases at J, with 8 bases in the middle. CDR3 length: 10 amino acids. CDR3 loop: CAGGGDTQYF. The CDR3, as DNA: TGTGCCGGGGGAGGAGATACGCAGTATTTT.

The chain uses TRBV28 and TRBJ1-1, with a tentative D call TRBD1 (6 bases). The germline V gene encodes CDR1 MDHEN and CDR2 SYDVKM. The V end lost 6 bases, the J end lost 5 bases, and 13 bases lay between the germline ends. There are 13 residues in the CDR3. The CDR3 loop reads CASRSQGRTEAFF. DNA of the CDR3: TGTGCCAGCAGATCACAGGGTAGGACTGAAGCTTTCTTT.